The clone carrying this T cell receptor (beta chain) was seen at least ten times. Source study methods: A classifier for distant metastasis in papillary thyroid cancer was constructed using CDR3 differences observed across clinicopathological groups. MiXCR re-clonotyped the PCR reads for TCRdb. The authors' filters were not applied to this entry. The sample contains about 82,000 clones, approximately 12% of which appear only once. The CDR3 runs to 14 residues. Germline V lookup: CDR1 LNHDA, CDR2 SQIVND (reference sequence). V lost 5 bases and J 7 bases, leaving 17 bases between the germline ends. This sample was included in a study of metastatic and nonmetastatic thyroid tumors. Study background: It was across blood and tumor or nodule tissue from malignant and benign thyroid patients that repertoires were compared.

No treatment had been given to any patient before thyroid surgery. The TCR comes from a female donor with papillary thyroid cancer or a benign thyroid nodule (not recorded which). Some clones in this sample may be carry-over from other donors' samples. This rearrangement joins TRBV19 to TRBJ1-1; D possibly corresponds to TRBD1 (5 bases). Sequencing was done on a sample of tumor tissue. The CDR3 protein is CASSRGLKFGEAFF. The CDR3 nucleotides read TGTGCCAGTAGTCGGGGGTTAAAGTTCGGTGAAGCTTTCTTT.